A selection of T cell receptor beta chains follows, all from one sample in a study of human T cells and chemical hapten exposure. TCRdb reprocessed the RACE reads with MiXCR, giving one entry per CDR3 protein. The table has 40,000 or so distinct CDR3 sequences, approximately 12% seen once. The sample in question was whole blood, obtained in connection with sensitization to the hapten diphenylcyclopropenone (DPC). The receptors were sampled from a woman aged 40-49 years with alopecia areata. Some clones in this sample may be carry-over from other donors' samples. Each CDR3 is given with its conserved first and last residue. The D gene is left open where the match is weak. Rows may omit the clone size; those that give it use once, few, many or a size class.

cdr3_length: 15; j_call: TRBJ2-3; v_call: TRBV4-1; d_call: TRBD2; clone_size: many; cdr3_aa: CASSQGERETDTQYF; cdr3_nt: TGCGCCAGCAGCCAAGGCGAGCGGGAAACAGATACGCAGTATTTT
cdr3_length: 17; j_call: TRBJ2-3; v_call: TRBV28; d_call: TRBD2; clone_size: NA; cdr3_aa: CASSSDRASGKTDTQYF; cdr3_nt: TGTGCCAGCAGTTCAGACAGGGCTAGCGGGAAGACAGATACGCAGTATTTT
cdr3_length: 16; j_call: TRBJ2-1; v_call: TRBV7-2; d_call: TRBD2; clone_size: NA; cdr3_aa: CASSLFSGRGNNEQFF; cdr3_nt: TGTGCCAGCAGCTTATTTAGCGGGAGAGGTAACAATGAGCAGTTCTTC
cdr3_length: 14; j_call: TRBJ2-5; v_call: TRBV28; d_call: NA; clone_size: NA; cdr3_aa: CASSPHSGQETQYF; cdr3_nt: TGTGCCAGCAGCCCACATAGTGGGCAAGAGACCCAGTACTTC
cdr3_length: 15; j_call: TRBJ2-3; v_call: TRBV7-9; d_call: TRBD2; clone_size: few; cdr3_aa: CASSFVSGSSDTQYF; cdr3_nt: TGTGCCAGCAGCTTCGTTAGCGGGTCCTCAGATACGCAGTATTTT
cdr3_length: 14; j_call: TRBJ2-7; v_call: TRBV10-3; d_call: NA; clone_size: few; cdr3_aa: CASSREGITYEQYF; cdr3_nt: TGTGCCAGCAGCCGTGAGGGGATTACCTACGAGCAGTACTTC
cdr3_length: 15; j_call: TRBJ2-5; v_call: TRBV20-1; d_call: NA; clone_size: many; cdr3_aa: CSARDLGDYQETQYF; cdr3_nt: TGCAGTGCTAGAGATCTGGGGGACTACCAAGAGACCCAGTACTTC
cdr3_length: 13; j_call: TRBJ1-2; v_call: TRBV29-1; d_call: NA; clone_size: many; cdr3_aa: CSVGDTGSYGYTF; cdr3_nt: TGCAGCGTTGGGGACACAGGGAGTTATGGCTACACCTTC
cdr3_length: 12; j_call: TRBJ1-5; v_call: TRBV28; d_call: NA; clone_size: few; cdr3_aa: CASSTLNQPQHF; cdr3_nt: TGTGCCAGCAGTACTCTAAATCAGCCCCAGCATTTT
cdr3_length: 15; j_call: TRBJ2-7; v_call: TRBV28; d_call: NA; clone_size: NA; cdr3_aa: CASSHGQGRDYEQYF; cdr3_nt: TGTGCCAGCAGCCACGGGCAGGGTAGAGACTACGAGCAGTACTTC
cdr3_length: 16; j_call: TRBJ2-3; v_call: TRBV7-2; d_call: TRBD2; clone_size: many; cdr3_aa: CASSLGAGGQTDTQYF; cdr3_nt: TGTGCCAGCAGCTTGGGAGCGGGGGGGCAGACAGATACGCAGTATTTT
cdr3_length: 16; j_call: TRBJ1-6; v_call: TRBV19; d_call: NA; clone_size: NA; cdr3_aa: CASSMMHSSYNSPLHF; cdr3_nt: TGTGCCAGTAGTATGATGCACTCCTCCTATAATTCACCCCTCCACTTT
cdr3_length: 14; j_call: TRBJ1-1; v_call: TRBV7-2; d_call: NA; clone_size: NA; cdr3_aa: CASHWGAANTEAFF; cdr3_nt: TGTGCCAGCCATTGGGGGGCAGCGAACACTGAAGCTTTCTTT
cdr3_length: 19; j_call: TRBJ1-4; v_call: TRBV5-5; d_call: TRBD1; clone_size: many; cdr3_aa: CASSPDPGQGFIVGGKLFF; cdr3_nt: TGTGCCAGCAGCCCTGATCCGGGACAGGGCTTTATAGTGGGTGGAAAACTGTTTTTT
cdr3_length: 15; j_call: TRBJ2-5; v_call: TRBV10-1; d_call: NA; clone_size: many; cdr3_aa: CASSDQMGPQETQYF; cdr3_nt: TGCGCCAGCAGTGACCAGATGGGGCCACAAGAGACCCAGTACTTC
cdr3_length: 13; j_call: TRBJ2-7; v_call: TRBV27; d_call: NA; clone_size: many; cdr3_aa: CASSLRGAYEQYF; cdr3_nt: TGTGCCAGCAGTTTAAGGGGAGCCTACGAGCAGTACTTC
cdr3_length: 16; j_call: TRBJ2-7; v_call: TRBV7-6; d_call: TRBD1; clone_size: many; cdr3_aa: CASSLASRGQVYEQYF; cdr3_nt: TGTGCCAGCAGCTTAGCGTCCAGGGGACAGGTATACGAGCAGTACTTC
cdr3_length: 17; j_call: TRBJ2-2; v_call: TRBV10-3; d_call: TRBD2; clone_size: many; cdr3_aa: CAISAFRGGSPTGELFF; cdr3_nt: TGTGCCATCAGTGCCTTTAGAGGCGGGAGTCCCACCGGGGAGCTGTTTTTT
cdr3_length: 15; j_call: TRBJ2-3; v_call: TRBV5-1; d_call: TRBD2; clone_size: many; cdr3_aa: CASSLGGSGTDTQYF; cdr3_nt: TGCGCCAGCAGCTTGGGCGGGAGTGGCACAGATACGCAGTATTTT
cdr3_length: 15; j_call: TRBJ2-1; v_call: TRBV12-3/TRBV12-4; d_call: NA; clone_size: few; cdr3_aa: CASSPWGGGITEQFF; cdr3_nt: TGTGCCAGCAGCCCGTGGGGGGGGGGCATCACTGAGCAGTTCTTC
cdr3_length: 13; j_call: TRBJ2-5; v_call: TRBV12-3/TRBV12-4; d_call: NA; clone_size: few; cdr3_aa: CASSPRTLKGQYF; cdr3_nt: TGTGCCAGCAGTCCACGGACGTTGAAGGGCCAGTACTTC
cdr3_length: 12; j_call: TRBJ2-5; v_call: TRBV12-3/TRBV12-4; d_call: NA; clone_size: few; cdr3_aa: CASSLTGETQYF; cdr3_nt: TGTGCCAGCAGTTTAACAGGAGAGACCCAGTACTTC
cdr3_length: 14; j_call: TRBJ1-2; v_call: TRBV29-1; d_call: NA; clone_size: medium-sized; cdr3_aa: CSVVEGHADYGYTF; cdr3_nt: TGCAGCGTTGTGGAGGGCCACGCGGACTATGGCTACACCTTC
cdr3_length: 14; j_call: TRBJ1-1; v_call: TRBV28; d_call: NA; clone_size: few; cdr3_aa: CASSEGGSNTEAFF; cdr3_nt: TGTGCCAGCAGCGAAGGAGGGAGCAACACTGAAGCTTTCTTT
cdr3_length: 14; j_call: TRBJ1-6; v_call: TRBV10-1; d_call: TRBD1; clone_size: few; cdr3_aa: CASTEGTENSPLHF; cdr3_nt: TGCGCCAGCACCGAGGGGACAGAGAACTCACCCCTCCACTTT
cdr3_length: 15; j_call: TRBJ1-5; v_call: TRBV7-9; d_call: NA; clone_size: many; cdr3_aa: CASSLDTGPYQPQHF; cdr3_nt: TGTGCCAGCAGCTTGGATACAGGGCCCTATCAGCCCCAGCATTTT
cdr3_length: 11; j_call: TRBJ2-1; v_call: TRBV29-1; d_call: NA; clone_size: many; cdr3_aa: CSAQTENEQFF; cdr3_nt: TGCAGCGCCCAGACGGAAAATGAGCAGTTCTTC
cdr3_length: 13; j_call: TRBJ2-7; v_call: TRBV18; d_call: NA; clone_size: NA; cdr3_aa: CASSPGGIYEQYF; cdr3_nt: TGTGCCAGCTCCCCTGGGGGTATCTACGAGCAGTACTTC
cdr3_length: 15; j_call: TRBJ2-2; v_call: TRBV11-2; d_call: NA; clone_size: few; cdr3_aa: CASSLGLASTGELFF; cdr3_nt: TGTGCCAGCAGCTTAGGGCTAGCAAGCACCGGGGAGCTGTTTTTT
cdr3_length: 14; j_call: TRBJ2-7; v_call: TRBV5-1; d_call: NA; clone_size: NA; cdr3_aa: CASSLDPSSYEQYF; cdr3_nt: TGCGCCAGCAGCTTGGACCCGAGCTCCTACGAGCAGTACTTC
cdr3_length: 16; j_call: TRBJ2-2; v_call: TRBV11-2; d_call: NA; clone_size: medium-sized; cdr3_aa: CASSLDRAGNTGELFF; cdr3_nt: TGTGCCAGCAGCTTAGATCGGGCGGGGAACACCGGGGAGCTGTTTTTT
cdr3_length: 12; j_call: TRBJ2-7; v_call: TRBV10-3; d_call: NA; clone_size: NA; cdr3_aa: CAIAGTLYEQYF; cdr3_nt: TGTGCCATCGCCGGGACATTATACGAGCAGTACTTC
cdr3_length: 17; j_call: TRBJ2-3; v_call: TRBV28; d_call: NA; clone_size: few; cdr3_aa: CASSLTSGAGSTDTQYF; cdr3_nt: TGTGCCAGCAGTTTAACTTCAGGGGCCGGCAGCACAGATACGCAGTATTTT